A selection of T cell receptor beta chains follows, all from one sample in a study of T cells in Graves' hyperthyroidism and ophthalmopathy. Via MiXCR, TCRdb re-called the multiplex PCR reads, giving one row per CDR3 protein. The repertoire includes hundreds of thousands of distinct CDR3 sequences, around 15% of them detected once, and roughly a tenth sits in the top ten. The sequenced sample consisted of blood. Receptor source: a woman aged 18 to 35 with Graves' hyperthyroidism. The CDR3 runs from the conserved cysteine through the conserved F or W. The D gene is left open where the match is weak. A row's size may be missing; if present it is once, few, many or a size class.

J gene: TRBJ2-7; D gene: .; V gene: TRBV2; clone size: .; CDR3 DNA: TGTGCCAGCAGCGTAGAGTGGGGAAGAGAGCAGTACTTC; CDR3 protein: CASSVEWGREQYF
J gene: TRBJ2-5; D gene: .; V gene: TRBV11-3; clone size: many; CDR3 DNA: TGTGCCAGCAGCTTATACACAGCGGAGACCCAAGAGACCCAGTACTTC; CDR3 protein: CASSLYTAETQETQYF
J gene: TRBJ2-3; D gene: .; V gene: TRBV29-1; clone size: few; CDR3 DNA: TGCAGCGTTCCAGGGACACCAGATACGCAGTATTTT; CDR3 protein: CSVPGTPDTQYF
J gene: TRBJ1-2; D gene: .; V gene: TRBV20-1; clone size: few; CDR3 DNA: TGCAGTGCTGCCCCCCTAGGGCGGTTAGCTAACTATGGCTACACCTTC; CDR3 protein: CSAAPLGRLANYGYTF
J gene: TRBJ2-5; D gene: .; V gene: TRBV10-1; clone size: many; CDR3 DNA: TGCGCCAGCAGTGATGGAGGGGGCCCTGGAAAAGAGACCCAGTACTTC; CDR3 protein: CASSDGGGPGKETQYF
J gene: TRBJ2-4; D gene: TRBD2; V gene: TRBV2; clone size: many; CDR3 DNA: TGTGCCAGCATGGGGACTAGCGGGAGTTGGGCTCCGAGGTACTTC; CDR3 protein: CASMGTSGSWAPRYF
J gene: TRBJ2-2; D gene: TRBD2; V gene: TRBV9; clone size: few; CDR3 DNA: TGTGCCAGCAGCGTCACTAGCGGGGGAACCGGGGAGCTGTTTTTT; CDR3 protein: CASSVTSGGTGELFF
J gene: TRBJ2-3; D gene: .; V gene: TRBV3-1; clone size: .; CDR3 DNA: TGTGCCAGCAGCCAAATAGGCACAGATACGCAGTATTTT; CDR3 protein: CASSQIGTDTQYF
J gene: TRBJ1-1; D gene: .; V gene: TRBV7-2; clone size: .; CDR3 DNA: TGTGCCAGCAGCTTAGCGCTGAAGGTAGGGGGCACTGAAGCTTTCTTT; CDR3 protein: CASSLALKVGGTEAFF
J gene: TRBJ2-3; D gene: .; V gene: TRBV20-1; clone size: many; CDR3 DNA: TGCAGTGCACACGGGGCTAGACCGGCAGATACGCAGTATTTT; CDR3 protein: CSAHGARPADTQYF
J gene: TRBJ2-7; D gene: .; V gene: TRBV6-1; clone size: few; CDR3 DNA: TGTGCCAGCAGTGACCGGACTGCGAGCTCCTACGAGCAGTACTTC; CDR3 protein: CASSDRTASSYEQYF
J gene: TRBJ2-1; D gene: TRBD2; V gene: TRBV6-5; clone size: few; CDR3 DNA: TGTGCCAGCAGTTATGCTCTAGCGGGGTCCCTCTTC; CDR3 protein: CASSYALAGSLF
J gene: TRBJ2-5; D gene: .; V gene: TRBV11-2; clone size: many; CDR3 DNA: TGTGCCAGCAGCTTAGATTGGGGAGGTGGGGAGACCCAGTACTTC; CDR3 protein: CASSLDWGGGETQYF
J gene: TRBJ2-3; D gene: .; V gene: TRBV15; clone size: .; CDR3 DNA: TGTGCCACCAGCCCTGGGGGTAGGGGGGATACGCAGTATTTT; CDR3 protein: CATSPGGRGDTQYF
J gene: TRBJ2-1; D gene: .; V gene: TRBV27; clone size: .; CDR3 DNA: TGTGCCAGCAGTTTATTCGGACTGGCCTACAATGAGCAGTTCTTC; CDR3 protein: CASSLFGLAYNEQFF
J gene: TRBJ2-1; D gene: .; V gene: TRBV30; clone size: .; CDR3 DNA: TGTGCCTGGAGTGGGACAGGGTTCGCGGGAGGCGCAGGGAACAACAATGAGCAGTTCTTC; CDR3 protein: CAWSGTGFAGGAGNNNEQFF
J gene: TRBJ2-4; D gene: TRBD1; V gene: TRBV5-1; clone size: few; CDR3 DNA: TGCGCCAGCAGCTCCTCGAGGGGAAGGGGGCAAAACATTCAGTACTTC; CDR3 protein: CASSSSRGRGQNIQYF
J gene: TRBJ2-3; D gene: TRBD2; V gene: TRBV18; clone size: few; CDR3 DNA: TGTGCCAGCTCACCATCTAGCGGGAGTCGAGATACGCAGTATTTT; CDR3 protein: CASSPSSGSRDTQYF
J gene: TRBJ2-1; D gene: TRBD2; V gene: TRBV2; clone size: many; CDR3 DNA: TGTGCCAGCAGGAATTGGGCTAGCGGGAGGGTAGACAATGAGCAGTTCTTC; CDR3 protein: CASRNWASGRVDNEQFF
J gene: TRBJ2-2; D gene: .; V gene: TRBV6-5; clone size: .; CDR3 DNA: TGTGCCAGCAGTTCCCTACAGGTTGAGGTGACCGGGGAGCTGTTTTTT; CDR3 protein: CASSSLQVEVTGELFF